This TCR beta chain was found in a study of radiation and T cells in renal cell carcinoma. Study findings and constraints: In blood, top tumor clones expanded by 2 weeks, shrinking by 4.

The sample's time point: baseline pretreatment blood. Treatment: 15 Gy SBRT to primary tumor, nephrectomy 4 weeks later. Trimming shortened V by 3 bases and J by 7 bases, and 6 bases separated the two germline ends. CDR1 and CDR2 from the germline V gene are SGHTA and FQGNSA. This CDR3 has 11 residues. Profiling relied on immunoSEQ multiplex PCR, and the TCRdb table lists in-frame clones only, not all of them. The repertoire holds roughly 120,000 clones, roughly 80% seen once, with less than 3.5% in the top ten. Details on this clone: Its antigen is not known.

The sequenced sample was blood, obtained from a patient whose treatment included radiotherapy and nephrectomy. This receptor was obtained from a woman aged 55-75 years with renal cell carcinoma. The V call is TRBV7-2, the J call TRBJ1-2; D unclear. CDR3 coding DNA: TGTGCCAGCAGCTTGTTCCCTGGCTACACCTTC. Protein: CASSLFPGYTF. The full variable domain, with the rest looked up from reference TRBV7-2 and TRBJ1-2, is GAGVSQSPSNKVTEKGKDVELRCDPISGHTALYWYRQSLGQGLEFLIYFQGNSAPDKSGLPSDRFSAERTGGSVSTLTIQRTQQEDSAVYLCASSLFPGYTFGSGTRLTVV.